This TCR beta chain was obtained from a study of regulatory T cells in long-lasting Graves disease. This clonotype was found a few times. For TCR beta, libraries came from iRepertoire HTBI primers and Arm-PCR of CDR3 regions. TCRdb reanalysed the multiplex PCR reads using MiXCR and keeps one entry per CDR3 protein. The table includes roughly 420,000 distinct CDR3 sequences, about a sixth detected once. Described time point: newly diagnosed GD, antithyroid drugs for less than 3 months. PBMC RNA was the source of the TCR library. This CDR3 comprises 16 residues. Germline assignment: CDR1 MNHEY and CDR2 SVGEGT. After removal of 6 bases from V and 2 bases from J, the junction contained 10 bases not matched to a gene. These sequences were also reported in another study, on T cells in Graves' hyperthyroidism and ophthalmopathy. That work states: Ophthalmopathy was separated from stable hyperthyroidism by a 13 V-J model.

The sample consisted of peripheral blood mononuclear cells (PBMCs), taken at new diagnosis, from a patient treated with antithyroid drugs. The chain has TRBV6-2 or TRBV6-3 and TRBJ1-3; 7 nucleotides line up with TRBD1. The source is a woman aged 30 to 39 with Graves disease. CDR3 DNA sequence: TGTGCCAGCAGCCCGATACAGGGGAGCACTGGAAACACCATATATTTT. It yields the protein CASSPIQGSTGNTIYF.